Shown below are 19 T cell receptor beta chains from a single sample sequenced in a study of blood T cell repertoires in COVID-19. The table came from immunoSEQ multiplex PCR; TCRdb's copy has only in-frame clones and leaves some out. The sample lists roughly 230,000 clones; 88% were seen once. The specimen sequenced was peripheral blood. These receptors all stem from a human donor in a cohort sampled during active COVID-19.

This CDR3 reads CASTQTGNYEQYF. CDR3 in DNA: TGCGCCAGCACCCAGACAGGGAACTACGAGCAGTACTTC. This chain links TRBV5-1 with TRBJ2-7, with 7 nucleotides matching TRBD1. The germline CDR1 and CDR2 sequences are SGHRS and YFSETQ. The J segment lost 3 bases and the V segment lost 6 bases, leaving 6 bases of the junction unmatched. CDR3 size: 13 residues. The variable domain in full, completed from reference TRBV5-1 and TRBJ2-7, reads KAGVTQTPRYLIKTRGQQVTLSCSPISGHRSVSWYQQTPGQGLQFLFEYFSETQRNKGNFPGRFSGRQFSNSRSEMNVSTLELGDSALYLCASTQTGNYEQYFGPGTRLTVT.

This clone was seen once. This rearrangement joins TRBV6-2 or TRBV6-3 to TRBJ1-2, with D possibly being TRBD1 (6 bases). The CDR3 has 12 amino acids. CDR1 is MNHEY and CDR2 is SVGEGT in the germline V gene. Trimming removed 6 bases from V and 4 bases from J, with 9 bases in between. CDR3 in amino acids: CASSRGIYGYTF. CDR3 sequence (DNA): TGTGCCAGCAGCAGGGGAATCTATGGCTACACCTTC.

The rearrangement links TRBV4-1 to TRBJ2-7; TRBD2 matches at 9 bases. The CDR3 has 15 amino acids. The ends lost 3 bases at V and 4 bases at J; junction bases unmatched: 7. The germline CDR1 and CDR2 sequences are MGHRA and YSYEKL. The CDR3 region is CASSHSSGGQYEQYF. The CDR3 DNA reads as TGCGCCAGCAGCCACAGTAGCGGGGGACAGTACGAGCAGTACTTC.

This chain connects TRBV7-2 to TRBJ1-3, with D possibly matching TRBD1 (5 bases). The CDR3 loop spans 18 amino acids. V was cut by 5 bases and J by 0 bases, with 20 bases left in between. Germline V gives CDR1 SGHTA, CDR2 FQGNSA. DNA of the CDR3: TGTGCCAGCAGCCCACAAGGGAGGGGAAGAAGCTCTGGAAACACCATATATTTT. Translation: CASSPQGRGRSSGNTIYF.

The chain carries TRBV6-6 and TRBJ2-7, with unresolved D. Trimming took 2 bases from V and 2 from J, leaving 13 bases between them. This CDR3 has 15 amino acids. Germline CDR1 is MNHNY and CDR2 is SVGAGI (reference sequence). Written as DNA, the CDR3 is TGTGCCAGCAGTTACCAGCATACAGCCACCTACGAGCAGTACTTC. It encodes CASSYQHTATYEQYF.

This clone was recorded only once. J is TRBJ2-7 and V is TRBV28; D unresolved. The germline gives CDR1 MDHEN, CDR2 SYDVKM. CDR3 size: 11 residues. The germline V and J ends were trimmed by 6 bases and 4 bases, with 7 bases remaining between them. DNA of the CDR3: TGTGCCAGCAGCTCAGGATACGAGCAGTACTTC. Amino acid sequence: CASSSGYEQYF.

The V call is TRBV28, the J call TRBJ2-7; 7 bases line up with TRBD1. The CDR3 has 13 residues. CDR1 and CDR2 (germline): MDHEN, SYDVKM. CDR3 amino acids: CAVDRPPSYEQYF. DNA of the CDR3: TGTGCTGTGGACAGGCCTCCTTCCTACGAGCAGTACTTC.

This chain links TRBV5-6 with TRBJ2-3; TRBD2 agrees at 15 bases. The CDR3 contains 16 residues. Per germline, CDR1 SGHDT and CDR2 YYEEEE. V dropped 4 bases and J dropped 3; count of bases not matched to a gene: 3. The CDR3 sequence: CASSDGTSGGTDTQYF. The CDR3 region has the DNA TGTGCCAGCAGCGACGGGACTAGCGGGGGGACAGATACGCAGTATTTT.

The chain links TRBV4-3 to TRBJ1-2; maybe TRBD1 (6 bases). Germline CDR1 and CDR2: LGHNA and YSLEER. Trimming left V 0 bases short and J 3 bases short, with 17 bases between. The CDR3 length is 17 residues. CDR3 nucleotides: TGCGCCAGCAGCCAAGAAGGGGGGGGTCCGGGTTACTATGGCTACACCTTC. It encodes CASSQEGGGPGYYGYTF.

The chain links TRBV27 to TRBJ1-5; the D is unclear. The CDR3 loop spans 14 amino acids. Germline values: CDR1 MNHEY, CDR2 SMNVEV (reference sequence). The V end lost 6 bases, the J end lost 1 base, and 10 bases lay between the germline ends. Written as DNA, the CDR3 is TGTGCCAGCAGCCTCCTCGGGAGCAATCAGCCCCAGCATTTT. This sequence encodes CASSLLGSNQPQHF.

The chain carries TRBV27 and TRBJ1-2, with TRBD1 identical over 11 bases. V lost 2 bases to trimming and J lost 8 bases; unmatched junction nucleotides: 1. In germline, CDR1 is MNHEY, CDR2 SMNVEV (reference sequence). The CDR3 has 13 residues. The CDR3 loop is CASSLGQGAGYTF. The CDR3 DNA is TGTGCCAGCAGTTTAGGACAGGGGGCAGGCTACACCTTC.

The genes are TRBV9 and TRBJ1-5; maybe TRBD1 (5 bases). V was cut by 4 bases and J by 0 bases, with 8 bases left in between. Germline V gene sequence: CDR1 SGDLS, CDR2 YYNGEE. This CDR3 contains 14 residues. The CDR3 loop reads CASSLTDSNQPQHF. As DNA, the CDR3 is TGTGCCAGCAGCCTGACAGATAGCAATCAGCCCCAGCATTTT. The full variable domain, with the rest looked up from reference TRBV9 and TRBJ1-5, is DSGVTQTPKHLITATGQRVTLRCSPRSGDLSVYWYQQSLDQGLQFLIQYYNGEERAKGNILERFSAQQFPDLHSELNLSSLELGDSALYFCASSLTDSNQPQHFGDGTRLSIL.

This clone appeared once. The J gene is TRBJ1-3, the V gene TRBV18; D is perhaps TRBD1 (5 bases). V was shortened by 6 bases and J by 2 bases, with 11 bases between the two germline ends. This CDR3 contains 14 residues. Germline CDR1 KGHSH, CDR2 LQKENI. The chain's CDR3 is CASSPTATGNTIYF. The CDR3 DNA is TGTGCCAGCTCCCCGACAGCTACTGGAAACACCATATATTTT.

The chain is built from TRBV5-6 and TRBJ2-7; 7 bases map to TRBD2. CDR3 size: 14 residues. The junction had 2 bases not matched to a gene; V was cut back by 0 bases and J by 2 bases. The V gene's germline CDR1 is SGHDT and CDR2 YYEEEE. The CDR3 spells CASSLGTRAYEQYF. The CDR3 bases are TGTGCCAGCAGCTTGGGGACTAGAGCCTACGAGCAGTACTTC.

The CDR3 DNA reads as TGTGCCATCAGTGTTGGTCTAGTGGCTTTCTTT. As protein: CAISVGLVAFF. The J gene is TRBJ1-1, the V gene TRBV10-3, with D unresolved. Germline V gives CDR1 ENHRY, CDR2 SYGVKD. Trimming left V 4 bases short and J 11 bases short, with 11 bases between. CDR3 length equals 11 residues.

This clone was picked up one time. The CDR3 coding sequence is TGCGCCAGCAGCCAAGGGGGCGGAGAGACCCAGTACTTC. Encoded protein: CASSQGGGETQYF. The rearrangement joins TRBV4-1 to TRBJ2-5; possibly TRBD1 for D (5 bases). The CDR3 sequence is 13 residues long. V was clipped by 1 base and J by 4 bases, with 7 bases between them. CDR1 MGHRA and CDR2 YSYEKL come from the germline V gene.

The rearrangement joins TRBV28 to TRBJ2-7, with D possibly TRBD1 on 5 matching bases. In germline, CDR1 is MDHEN, CDR2 SYDVKM. V dropped 6 bases and J dropped 2 bases, with 20 bases sitting between them. The CDR3 consists of 16 residues. CDR3 sequence reads: CASSRRLDMIPYEQYF. The CDR3 coding sequence is TGTGCCAGCAGCAGGCGACTGGACATGATCCCCTACGAGCAGTACTTC.

J is TRBJ1-6 and V is TRBV3-1 (or the pseudogene TRBV3-2); 7 bases fit TRBD1. J lost 5 bases, V lost 4 bases, and 5 bases had no gene match. CDR3 length: 15 amino acids. Germline CDR1 reads LGHDT; CDR2 reads YNNKEL (reference sequence). The CDR3 spells CASSRQGFNNSPLHF. CDR3 sequence (DNA): TGTGCCAGCAGCCGACAGGGTTTCAATAATTCACCCCTCCACTTT.

The J gene is TRBJ1-6, the V gene TRBV28; 7 bases agree with TRBD1. Germline V gives CDR1 MDHEN, CDR2 SYDVKM. The V segment lost 2 bases and the J segment 7 bases; nucleotides outside the gene matches: 8. The CDR3 runs 16 residues. The CDR3 region has the DNA TGTGCCAGCAGTTTACGGGGACAGAGGCCAAATTCACCCCTCCACTTT. Protein product: CASSLRGQRPNSPLHF.